The rows below give T cell receptor beta chains drawn from one sample of a study of regulatory T cells in long-lasting Graves disease. Using its own MiXCR run on the multiplex PCR reads, TCRdb lists one record per CDR3 protein. Here the sample spans roughly 320,000 distinct CDR3 sequences, roughly 17% being singletons. The data were also submitted as part of a second study, on T cells in Graves' hyperthyroidism and ophthalmopathy.

The specimen comprised peripheral blood mononuclear cells (PBMCs), sampled at new diagnosis, from a patient treated with antithyroid drugs. The source of these receptors is a man between 40 and 49 years old with Graves disease. Each CDR3 is given with its conserved first and last residue. Each record gives: clone size, V gene, D gene, J gene, CDR3 protein, CDR3 DNA. A D gene is named only where the DNA matches it firmly. Expanded clones are given a class, and other clones once, few, many or no size at all.

many	TRBV3-1	.	TRBJ2-3	CASSSLADTQYF	TGTGCCAGCAGCTCCCTCGCAGATACGCAGTATTTT
many	TRBV5-1	.	TRBJ2-1	CASSLLLGSYNEQFF	TGCGCCAGCAGCCTGCTTTTGGGCTCCTACAATGAGCAGTTCTTC
many	TRBV28	.	TRBJ2-5	CASSSLLETQYF	TGTGCCAGCAGTTCCCTGTTGGAGACCCAGTACTTC
.	TRBV6-1	.	TRBJ1-5	CAGRGDSNQPQHF	TGTGCCGGGCGGGGGGATAGCAATCAGCCCCAGCATTTT
many	TRBV2	TRBD1	TRBJ1-4	CASRGRTGAYEKLFF	TGTGCCAGCAGGGGACGGACAGGTGCATATGAAAAACTGTTTTTT
many	TRBV28	.	TRBJ2-2	CASSPQSIHTGELFF	TGTGCCAGCAGTCCGCAAAGCATCCACACCGGGGAGCTGTTTTTT
few	TRBV20-1	.	TRBJ2-3	CSAQDGGRENTQYF	TGCAGTGCCCAAGACGGTGGCAGGGAGAATACGCAGTATTTT
few	TRBV27	.	TRBJ2-7	CASSFRTAASYEQYF	TGTGCCAGCAGTTTTAGGACGGCGGCCTCCTACGAGCAGTACTTC
.	TRBV28	.	TRBJ1-5	CASSLGRESQPQHF	TGTGCCAGCAGTTTAGGCAGGGAAAGTCAGCCCCAGCATTTT
.	TRBV5-5	TRBD1	TRBJ2-3	CASSFPVGQKTDTQYF	TGTGCCAGCAGCTTTCCGGTGGGACAGAAAACAGATACGCAGTATTTT
many	TRBV12-3/TRBV12-4	.	TRBJ2-3	CASSLDLGPDTQYF	TGTGCCAGCAGTTTAGACCTGGGGCCAGATACGCAGTATTTT
many	TRBV20-1	TRBD2	TRBJ2-5	CSAQGGTSGGASAATRETQYF	TGCAGTGCGCAAGGGGGGACTAGCGGGGGGGCAAGCGCCGCAACGAGGGAGACCCAGTACTTC
.	TRBV5-4	.	TRBJ2-5	CASSSRDTKETQYF	TGTGCCAGCAGCTCCCGGGACACCAAAGAGACCCAGTACTTC
.	TRBV18	TRBD2	TRBJ2-3	CASSPRLAGGRDTQYF	TGTGCCAGCTCGCCCAGACTAGCGGGGGGACGAGATACGCAGTATTTT
many	TRBV3-1	.	TRBJ2-5	CASSPLRGQETQYF	TGTGCCAGCAGCCCTCTCAGGGGCCAAGAGACCCAGTACTTC
.	TRBV7-9	.	TRBJ1-1	CASSLWANTEAFF	TGTGCCAGCAGCTTATGGGCAAACACTGAAGCTTTCTTT
many	TRBV6-2/TRBV6-3	.	TRBJ2-1	CASSLWAASYNEQFF	TGTGCCAGCAGCCTTTGGGCAGCTAGCTACAATGAGCAGTTCTTC
many	TRBV2	TRBD1	TRBJ1-1	CASRRTGVPGTEAFF	TGTGCCAGCAGGAGGACAGGTGTGCCGGGCACTGAAGCTTTCTTT
many	TRBV9	.	TRBJ2-2	CASSSPGRANTGELFF	TGTGCCAGCAGCTCGCCAGGTAGAGCAAACACCGGGGAGCTGTTTTTT
many	TRBV6-1	.	TRBJ1-4	CASSSGDAGREKLFF	TGTGCCAGCAGCTCAGGAGACGCGGGTCGGGAAAAACTGTTTTTT
few	TRBV7-2	.	TRBJ2-5	CASSLRSRSTQYF	TGTGCCAGCAGCTTACGGTCCCGGTCGACCCAGTACTTC
many	TRBV30	.	TRBJ2-3	CAWRPEGDTQYF	TGTGCCTGGAGGCCGGAGGGAGATACGCAGTATTTT
many	TRBV24-1	.	TRBJ1-2	CATSDGRGSYGYTF	TGTGCCACCAGTGATGGCAGGGGAAGCTATGGCTACACCTTC
.	TRBV7-2	TRBD2	TRBJ2-7	CASSAGLAVTYEQYF	TGTGCCAGCAGCGCCGGACTAGCGGTGACCTACGAGCAGTACTTC
few	TRBV6-1	TRBD2	TRBJ2-3	CASSKLGGAGDTDTQYF	TGTGCCAGCAGTAAACTTGGAGGAGCGGGGGATACAGATACGCAGTATTTT
.	TRBV18	.	TRBJ2-3	CASSPASVDTDTQYF	TGTGCCAGCTCACCGGCGAGCGTCGACACAGATACGCAGTATTTT
many	TRBV28	.	TRBJ2-5	CASTGPRKRETQYF	TGTGCCAGCACCGGACCCCGCAAAAGAGAGACCCAGTACTTC
many	TRBV28	.	TRBJ2-7	CASSLAGLSYEQYF	TGTGCCAGCAGTTTAGCAGGGCTTTCCTACGAGCAGTACTTC
many	TRBV20-1	.	TRBJ2-1	CSATRGGGYEQFF	TGCAGTGCTACGAGGGGGGGCGGTTATGAGCAGTTCTTC
.	TRBV28	.	TRBJ1-2	CASSTDSYGYTF	TGTGCCAGCAGCACTGACTCCTATGGCTACACCTTC
many	TRBV7-3	TRBD1	TRBJ2-3	CASSPDRATDTQYF	TGTGCCAGCAGCCCGGACAGGGCGACAGATACGCAGTATTTT
many	TRBV20-1	TRBD1	TRBJ2-7	CSARELGTGGFREQYF	TGCAGTGCTAGAGAACTCGGGACAGGGGGCTTTCGGGAGCAGTACTTC
many	TRBV28	.	TRBJ2-5	CASSEILGETQYF	TGTGCCAGCAGTGAGATTTTAGGGGAGACCCAGTACTTC
.	TRBV5-6	.	TRBJ2-3	CASSSKGQLSTDTQYF	TGTGCCAGCAGCTCGAAAGGACAGCTTAGCACAGATACGCAGTATTTT
many	TRBV28	.	TRBJ1-4	CASRPWTVATNEKLFF	TGTGCCAGCAGACCCTGGACCGTTGCAACTAATGAAAAACTGTTTTTT
many	TRBV30	.	TRBJ2-1	CAWSVPGGAWVEQFF	TGTGCCTGGAGTGTACCTGGCGGGGCCTGGGTTGAGCAGTTCTTC
.	TRBV6-1	.	TRBJ1-3	CASSSRSDSGNTIYF	TGTGCCAGCAGCAGTAGAAGCGACTCTGGAAACACCATATATTTT
many	TRBV5-5	.	TRBJ2-5	CASSLRPRQIVQETQYF	TGTGCCAGCAGCTTGAGGCCTAGACAGATAGTACAAGAGACCCAGTACTTC
many	TRBV6-1	.	TRBJ1-2	CASRRTTDNYGYTF	TGTGCCAGCAGGAGAACTACAGATAACTATGGCTACACCTTC
.	TRBV19	TRBD1	TRBJ2-1	CASTMGQGSIEQFF	TGTGCCAGTACGATGGGACAGGGTTCTATTGAGCAGTTCTTC
many	TRBV7-9	.	TRBJ1-1	CASSTYRATEAFF	TGTGCCAGCAGCACCTACAGGGCCACTGAAGCTTTCTTT
many	TRBV28	TRBD1	TRBJ2-3	CASSPLDRVKFGDTQYF	TGTGCCAGCAGCCCACTGGACAGGGTAAAATTCGGAGATACGCAGTATTTT
many	TRBV5-1	TRBD1	TRBJ2-1	CASSMGQGPNNEQFF	TGCGCCAGCAGCATGGGACAGGGACCTAACAATGAGCAGTTCTTC
many	TRBV6-1	.	TRBJ1-2	CASSDNSPPRVYGYTF	TGTGCCAGCAGTGACAACAGCCCACCGCGGGTCTATGGCTACACCTTC
many	TRBV28	.	TRBJ2-7	CASSFKIEQYF	TGTGCCAGCAGTTTTAAAATCGAGCAGTACTTC
.	TRBV9	TRBD1	TRBJ1-2	CASSATGDGGYTF	TGTGCCAGCAGCGCGACAGGGGACGGAGGCTACACCTTC
.	TRBV4-2	.	TRBJ2-3	CASSQGGGAGTDTQYF	TGTGCCAGCAGCCAAGGTGGGGGGGCCGGGACAGATACGCAGTATTTT
many	TRBV29-1	.	TRBJ1-5	CSVDRRNQPQHF	TGCAGCGTTGATAGGCGCAATCAGCCCCAGCATTTT
many	TRBV12-3/TRBV12-4	TRBD1	TRBJ2-2	CASSSNDRVNTGELFF	TGTGCCAGCAGTTCTAATGACAGGGTTAACACCGGGGAGCTGTTTTTT
.	TRBV27	TRBD2	TRBJ2-1	CASGSGGPNEQFF	TGTGCCAGCGGAAGCGGGGGCCCGAATGAGCAGTTCTTC
many	TRBV27	.	TRBJ1-1	CASSHWTENTEAFF	TGTGCCAGCAGTCACTGGACGGAGAACACTGAAGCTTTCTTT
few	TRBV20-1	TRBD1	TRBJ2-5	CSASQGEETQYF	TGCAGTGCTAGTCAGGGGGAAGAGACCCAGTACTTC
many	TRBV7-2	.	TRBJ2-1	CASSLAGESYNEQFF	TGTGCCAGCAGCTTAGCGGGGGAGTCCTACAATGAGCAGTTCTTC